This T cell receptor beta chain derives from a study of cytomegalovirus exposure and HLA in healthy donors. This CDR3 spans 15 amino acids. The V and J ends lost 3 bases and 8 bases respectively, with 14 bases between them. Germline V gives CDR1 MDHEN, CDR2 SYDVKM. Some clones are missing from TCRdb's copy, which holds only in-frame ones; the method was immunoSEQ multiplex PCR. The sample lists tens of thousands of clones; more than 70% were seen once. This TCR came from a woman aged 18-29 years in good health and CMV-seronegative. V is TRBV28 and J is TRBJ1-6, with no clear D. Sample: PBMCs. The chain's CDR3 is CASSFPTGRDSPLHF. The CDR3 nucleotides read TGTGCCAGCAGTTTCCCTACGGGGAGAGATTCACCCCTCCACTTT. Full variable domain (remainder filled in from reference TRBV28 and TRBJ1-6): DVKVTQSSRYLVKRTGEKVFLECVQDMDHENMFWYRQDPGLGLRLIYFSYDVKMKEKGDIPEGYSVSREKKERFSLILESASTNQTSMYLCASSFPTGRDSPLHFGNGTRLTVT.